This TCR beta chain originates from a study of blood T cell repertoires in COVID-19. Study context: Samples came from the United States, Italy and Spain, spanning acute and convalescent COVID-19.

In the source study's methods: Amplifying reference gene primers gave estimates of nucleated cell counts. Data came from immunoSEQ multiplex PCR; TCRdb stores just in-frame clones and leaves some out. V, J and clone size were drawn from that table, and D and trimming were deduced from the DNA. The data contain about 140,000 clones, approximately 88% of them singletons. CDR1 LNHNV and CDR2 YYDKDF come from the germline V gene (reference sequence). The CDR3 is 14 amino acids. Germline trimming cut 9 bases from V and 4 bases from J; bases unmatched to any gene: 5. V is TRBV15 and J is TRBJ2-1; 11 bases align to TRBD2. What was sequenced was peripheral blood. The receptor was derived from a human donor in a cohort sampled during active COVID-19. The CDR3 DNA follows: TGTGCCACTGGCGGGACTAGCGGTTACAATGAGCAGTTCTTC. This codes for CATGGTSGYNEQFF.